The 8 T cell receptor beta chains given below trace back to one sample, sequenced in a study of control samples from healthy donors and cancer patients. Assay used: immunoSEQ multiplex PCR; TCRdb lists only in-frame clones, some missing. This table has some 130,000 clones, 85% to 95% appearing once. Sequenced: blood. These receptor sequences come from a man aged 25-40 years in good health.

The rearrangement uses TRBV15 and TRBJ1-4; no reliable D call. V lost 6 bases, J lost 6 bases, and 23 bases lay in between. Germline lookup yields CDR1 LNHNV and CDR2 YYDKDF (reference sequence). The CDR3 loop spans 17 amino acids. CDR3 sequence (DNA): TGTGCCACCAGAGGCCCCAGCGCGGGGAACGAGGATGAAAAACTGTTTTTT. Encoded protein: CATRGPSAGNEDEKLFF. The full variable domain, its missing parts supplied by reference TRBV15 and TRBJ1-4, is DAMVIQNPRYQVTQFGKPVTLSCSQTLNHNVMYWYQQKSSQAPKLLFHYYDKDFNNEADTPDNFQSRRPNTSFCFLDIRSPGLGDTAMYLCATRGPSAGNEDEKLFFGSGTQLSVL.

The chain couples TRBV4-3 to TRBJ2-7; D is ambiguous. The CDR3 has 14 residues. Trimming left V 0 bases short and J 0 bases short, with 6 bases between. Germline CDR1 LGHNA, CDR2 YSLEER. The CDR3 coding sequence is TGCGCCAGCAGCCAAGAGGCCTTCTCCTACGAGCAGTACTTC. This encodes CASSQEAFSYEQYF.

The chain carries TRBV4-3 and TRBJ1-2, with 7 positions matching TRBD1. J gave up 6 bases and V 0 bases, and 10 bases lay outside the gene matches. This CDR3 has 16 amino acids. The germline gives CDR1 LGHNA, CDR2 YSLEER. This CDR3 is CASSQDFQTGLDGYTF. Here the CDR3 DNA reads TGCGCCAGCAGCCAAGATTTCCAGACAGGGCTGGATGGCTACACCTTC.

The chain uses TRBV28 and TRBJ1-1; D remains unclear. The CDR3 runs 14 residues. Germline V gives CDR1 MDHEN, CDR2 SYDVKM. V lost 5 bases to trimming and J lost 6 bases, with 16 bases between them. The CDR3 region has the DNA TGTGCCAGCAGTGGGGAACAGCGAGGCGCTGAAGCTTTCTTT. It is translated as CASSGEQRGAEAFF.

This clone is a singleton in its sample. The rearrangement uses TRBV4-1 and TRBJ1-2; TRBD1 matches 8 bases. Germline trimming cut 2 bases from V and 4 bases from J; bases unmatched to any gene: 9. This CDR3 has 16 amino acids. In germline, CDR1 is MGHRA, CDR2 YSYEKL. CDR3 in DNA: TGCGCCAGCAGCCAACCTAGACAGGGGAAGGGCTATGGCTACACCTTC. It specifies CASSQPRQGKGYGYTF.

This chain joins TRBV27 and TRBJ1-5; tentatively, D is TRBD1 (6 bases). Germline V gene sequence: CDR1 MNHEY, CDR2 SMNVEV (reference sequence). V was shortened by 3 bases and J by 6 bases, with 15 bases between the two germline ends. This CDR3 region has 15 residues. CDR3 in DNA: TGTGCCAGCAGTTTTTCAGGGGATGCGGGTCAGCCCCAGCATTTT. Translating gives CASSFSGDAGQPQHF.

V usage is TRBV18 and J usage is TRBJ2-3; 9 bases fit TRBD2. The CDR3 extends over 16 amino acids. Trimming cost V 3 bases and J 4 bases; bases outside gene matches: 8. Per the germline V gene, CDR1 is KGHSH and CDR2 is LQKENI. CDR3: CASSPRGGGVADTQYF. CDR3 nucleotides: TGTGCCAGCTCACCCCGTGGCGGGGGGGTTGCAGATACGCAGTATTTT.

The chain recombines TRBV11-3 with TRBJ2-3; D gene uncertain. Germline assignment: CDR1 SGHNT and CDR2 YENEEA. V was clipped by 3 bases and J by 0 bases, with 7 bases between them. This CDR3 comprises 14 residues. In DNA, the CDR3 is TGTGCCAGCAGCTTGGCAGGCAGCACAGATACGCAGTATTTT. It encodes CASSLAGSTDTQYF.